The clone carrying this T cell receptor beta chain occurred many times. Its antigen is still unknown. This entry comes from a study of T cells in Graves' hyperthyroidism and ophthalmopathy. Findings of the study overall: Most thyroid-expanded clonotypes above 0.001 were also found in blood. Ophthalmopathy was separated from stable hyperthyroidism by a 13 V-J model.

Graves' hyperthyroidism was deemed stable absent ophthalmopathy progression within 18 months. TCR beta CDR3 region amplification was performed from RNA transcripts. The HTBI primer set drove a first-round RT-PCR of the TCR CDR3. TCRdb used MiXCR to reprocess the multiplex PCR reads, holding one entry per CDR3 protein. Among roughly 700,000 distinct CDR3 sequences listed, 12% to 15% were seen once. V was trimmed by 11 bases and J by 0 bases, leaving 22 bases between them. Germline V lookup: CDR1 MNHNS, CDR2 SASEGT. The length of the CDR3 is 16 residues. This TCR was recovered from a woman aged 18-30 years with Graves' hyperthyroidism. Sequenced input: blood. V gene TRBV6-1 combines with J gene TRBJ1-1; D not resolved. The CDR3, as DNA: TGTGCCTTAGCATCTTGGACCTACAAGATGAACACTGAAGCTTTCTTT. Its translation is CALASWTYKMNTEAFF.